This TCR beta chain was profiled in a study of Ad26.COV2.S vaccination and SARS-CoV-2 variants. Study overall: Donor got 5x10^10 or 1x10^11 viral particles of Ad26.COV2.S.

Profiling relied on immunoSEQ multiplex PCR, and the TCRdb table lists in-frame clones only, not all of them. The repertoire holds about 440,000 clones, with 80% to 95% as singletons. Study observations and caveats: There was a possibility that the TCR breadth and depth analyses underestimated total T cell responses. Non-spike TCR breadth did not differ much between vaccine and placebo recipients.

The sample's treatment: around 19 received Ad26.COV2.S at low or high dose, single or two shots; several received placebo; per-sample allocation not given. Vaccine and placebo recipients were sampled on day 63 after the first injection. The shot given was an Ad26 vector that makes Wuhan-strain SARS-CoV-2 spike. About this clone: As yet, its antigen is unknown.

The receptor comes from a person aged 18-60 years who received the Ad26.COV2.S COVID-19 vaccine or a placebo. The sequences come from peripheral blood, collected in a trial of Ad26.COV2.S vaccine versus placebo.

CDR3 DNA: TGTGCCATCAGTGTAAGCGGGAGCAATCAGCCCCAGCATTTT. This encodes CAISVSGSNQPQHF. This chain uses TRBV10-3 with TRBJ1-5; unclear D gene. Germline V gene lookup returns CDR1 ENHRY and CDR2 SYGVKD. Trimming cost V 4 bases and J 1 base, with 8 bases left between them. The CDR3 contains 14 residues.